Below, one T cell receptor beta chain is given with its context. Produced via immunoSEQ multiplex PCR; TCRdb's table is partial and in-frame only. The sample lists 20,000 to 25,000 clones; roughly 80% were seen once. Germline CDR1 and CDR2: SGHRS and YFSETQ. The V end lost 4 bases, the J end lost 4 bases, and 23 bases lay between the germline ends. The CDR3 covers 17 residues. These data originate in a study of sequential checkpoint blockade in melanoma. Study at large: First-line arms were nivolumab then ipilimumab, or the reverse, randomized 1:1. After both sequences, patients received maintenance nivolumab.

Noted treatment: randomized to nivolumab then ipilimumab (arm A) or the reverse (arm B). Patients had received no earlier DNA-damaging chemotherapy. Sorted cells were live CD3+CD8+, lacking CD19 and CD56, from PBMCs. The sequenced sample was CD8+ T cells sorted from blood (inferred from file names), obtained from a patient given nivolumab and ipilimumab in sequence. The receptor was isolated from a human donor with melanoma. The chain combines TRBV5-1 with TRBJ1-2; no clear D. The CDR3 sequence: CASSIGRETRLSYGYTF. The CDR3 bases are TGCGCCAGCAGCATCGGACGGGAAACCCGTTTAAGCTATGGCTACACCTTC.